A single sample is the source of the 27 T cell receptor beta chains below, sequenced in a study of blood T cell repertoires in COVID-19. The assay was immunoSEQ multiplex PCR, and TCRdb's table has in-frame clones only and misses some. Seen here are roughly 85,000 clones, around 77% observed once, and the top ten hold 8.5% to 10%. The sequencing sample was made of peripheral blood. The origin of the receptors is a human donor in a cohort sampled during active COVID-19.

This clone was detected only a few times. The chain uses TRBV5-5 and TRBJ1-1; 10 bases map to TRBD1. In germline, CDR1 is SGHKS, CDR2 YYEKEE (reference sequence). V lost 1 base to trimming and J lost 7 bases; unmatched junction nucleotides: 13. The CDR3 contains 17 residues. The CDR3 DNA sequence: TGTGCCAGCAGCTTGAACCTCAATCCGGGACAGGGGATTGAAGCTTTCTTT. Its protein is CASSLNLNPGQGIEAFF. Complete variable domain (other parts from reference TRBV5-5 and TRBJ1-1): DAGVTQSPTHLIKTRGQQVTLRCSPISGHKSVSWYQQVLGQGPQFIFQYYEKEERGRGNFPDRFSARQFPNYSSELNVNALLLGDSALYLCASSLNLNPGQGIEAFFGQGTRLTVV.

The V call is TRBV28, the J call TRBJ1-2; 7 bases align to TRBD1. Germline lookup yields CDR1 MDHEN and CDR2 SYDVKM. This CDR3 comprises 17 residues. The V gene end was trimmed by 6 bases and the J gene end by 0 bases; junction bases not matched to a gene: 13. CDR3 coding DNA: TGTGCCAGCAGCCAACCATCCCCCGGGACAGCTAACTATGGCTACACCTTC. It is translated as CASSQPSPGTANYGYTF.

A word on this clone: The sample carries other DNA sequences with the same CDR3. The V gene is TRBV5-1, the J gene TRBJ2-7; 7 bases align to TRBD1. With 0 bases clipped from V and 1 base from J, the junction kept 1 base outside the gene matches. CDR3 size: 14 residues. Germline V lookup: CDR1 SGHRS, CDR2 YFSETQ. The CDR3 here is CASSLDRGSYEQYF. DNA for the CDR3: TGCGCCAGCAGCTTGGACAGGGGTTCCTACGAGCAGTACTTC.

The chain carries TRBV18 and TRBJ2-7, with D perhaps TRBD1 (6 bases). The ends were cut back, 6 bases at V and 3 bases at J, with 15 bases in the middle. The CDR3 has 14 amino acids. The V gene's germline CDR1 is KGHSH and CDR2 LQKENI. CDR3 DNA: TGTGCCAGCTCCGCGACAGGACTGGGCTACGAGCAGTACTTC. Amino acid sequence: CASSATGLGYEQYF.

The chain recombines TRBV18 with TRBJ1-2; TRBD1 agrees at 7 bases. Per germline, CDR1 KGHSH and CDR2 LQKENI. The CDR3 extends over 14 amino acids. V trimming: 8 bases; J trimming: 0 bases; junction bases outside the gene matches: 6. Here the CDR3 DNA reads TGTGCCAGCCGACAGGGATCTTCTAACTATGGCTACACCTTC. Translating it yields CASRQGSSNYGYTF.

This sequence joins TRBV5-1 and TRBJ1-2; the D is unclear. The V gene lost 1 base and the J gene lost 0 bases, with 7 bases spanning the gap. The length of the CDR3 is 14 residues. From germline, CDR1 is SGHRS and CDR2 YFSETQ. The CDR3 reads CASSLSQTNYGYTF. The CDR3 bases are TGCGCCAGCAGCTTGAGTCAGACTAACTATGGCTACACCTTC. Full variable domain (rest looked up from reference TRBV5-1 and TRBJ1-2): KAGVTQTPRYLIKTRGQQVTLSCSPISGHRSVSWYQQTPGQGLQFLFEYFSETQRNKGNFPGRFSGRQFSNSRSEMNVSTLELGDSALYLCASSLSQTNYGYTFGSGTRLTVV.

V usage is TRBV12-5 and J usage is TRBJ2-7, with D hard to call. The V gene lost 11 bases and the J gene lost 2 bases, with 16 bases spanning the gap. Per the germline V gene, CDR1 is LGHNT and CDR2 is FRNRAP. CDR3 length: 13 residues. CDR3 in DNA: TGTGCTGACACGACGGTAGATACCTACGAGCAGTACTTC. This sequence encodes CADTTVDTYEQYF.

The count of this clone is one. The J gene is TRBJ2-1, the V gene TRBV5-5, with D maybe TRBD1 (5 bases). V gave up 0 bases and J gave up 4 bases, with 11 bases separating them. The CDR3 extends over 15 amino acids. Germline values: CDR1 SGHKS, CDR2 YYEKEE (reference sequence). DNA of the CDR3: TGTGCCAGCAGCTTGGGGGCAGGGAATTACAATGAGCAGTTCTTC. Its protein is CASSLGAGNYNEQFF.

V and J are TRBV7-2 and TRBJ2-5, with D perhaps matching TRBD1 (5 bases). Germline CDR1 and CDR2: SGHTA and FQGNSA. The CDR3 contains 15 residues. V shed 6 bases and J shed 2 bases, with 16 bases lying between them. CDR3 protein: CASRRDRQVQETQYF. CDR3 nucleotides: TGTGCCAGCAGACGTGACAGACAAGTACAAGAGACCCAGTACTTC.

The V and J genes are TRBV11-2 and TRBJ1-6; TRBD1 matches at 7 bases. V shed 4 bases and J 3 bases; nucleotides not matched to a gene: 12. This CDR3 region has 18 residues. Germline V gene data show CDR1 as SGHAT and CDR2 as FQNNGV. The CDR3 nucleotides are TGTGCCAGCAGCTCGGACGGGGGACAGCCAAACTATAATTCACCCCTCCACTTT. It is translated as CASSSDGGQPNYNSPLHF.

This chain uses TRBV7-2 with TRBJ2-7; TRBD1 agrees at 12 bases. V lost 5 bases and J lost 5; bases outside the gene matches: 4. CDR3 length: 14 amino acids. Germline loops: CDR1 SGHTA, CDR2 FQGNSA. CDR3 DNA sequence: TGTGCCAGCAGCCCCGGGACAGGGGGCAACGAGCAGTACTTC. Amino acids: CASSPGTGGNEQYF.

CDR3 bases: TGCGCCAGCAGCTTAGGCCCGACAGGGGGCCGCAATTCTCTCAAATCTGAAGCTTTCTTT. Protein: CASSLGPTGGRNSLKSEAFF. The V call is TRBV5-1, the J call TRBJ1-1; 10 bases agree with TRBD1. The CDR3 is made up of 20 amino acids. Trimming at V came to 2 bases and at J to 6 bases, leaving 22 bases not matched to a gene. Germline loops: CDR1 SGHRS, CDR2 YFSETQ.

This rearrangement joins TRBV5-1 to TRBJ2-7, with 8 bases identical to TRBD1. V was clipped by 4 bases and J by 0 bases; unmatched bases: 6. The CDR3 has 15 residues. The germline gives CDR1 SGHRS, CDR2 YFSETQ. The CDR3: CASSLGQASSYEQYF. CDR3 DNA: TGCGCCAGCAGCCTGGGACAGGCGAGCTCCTACGAGCAGTACTTC.

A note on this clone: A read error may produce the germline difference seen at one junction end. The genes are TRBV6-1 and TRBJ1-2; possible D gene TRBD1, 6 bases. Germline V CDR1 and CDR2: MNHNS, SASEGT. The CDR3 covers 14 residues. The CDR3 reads CASSEGQVLYGFTF. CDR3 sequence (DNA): TGTGCCAGCAGTGAAGGACAGGTCCTCTATGGCTTCACCTTC.

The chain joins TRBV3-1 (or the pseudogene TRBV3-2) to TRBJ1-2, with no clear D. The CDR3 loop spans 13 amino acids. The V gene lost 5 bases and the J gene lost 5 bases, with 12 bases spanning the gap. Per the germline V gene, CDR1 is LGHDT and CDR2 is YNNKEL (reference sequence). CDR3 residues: CASSSPLEYGYTF. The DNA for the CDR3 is TGTGCCAGCAGCTCCCCTCTTGAGTATGGCTACACCTTC.

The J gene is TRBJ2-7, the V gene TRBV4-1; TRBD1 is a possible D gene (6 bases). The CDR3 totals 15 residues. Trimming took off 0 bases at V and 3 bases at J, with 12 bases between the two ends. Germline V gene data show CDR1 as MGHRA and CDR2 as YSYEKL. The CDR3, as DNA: TGCGCCAGCAGCCAAGAGTGGGGGCAATTCTACGAGCAGTACTTC. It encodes CASSQEWGQFYEQYF.

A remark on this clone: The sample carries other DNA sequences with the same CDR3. CDR3 region: CASIGGQGARRGYTF. CDR3 DNA sequence: TGTGCCAGCATAGGGGGACAGGGGGCGCGACGTGGCTACACCTTC. This chain joins TRBV6-6 and TRBJ1-2; 12 nucleotides agree with TRBD1. The V and J ends lost 7 bases and 7 bases, in that order; junction bases with no gene match: 10. Per germline, CDR1 MNHNY and CDR2 SVGAGI (reference sequence). This CDR3 spans 15 amino acids.

DNA for the CDR3: TGTGCCAGCAGCCACGGAGGACAGGCAATCTATGGCTACACCTTC. Its translation is CASSHGGQAIYGYTF. The rearrangement joins TRBV3-1 (or the pseudogene TRBV3-2) to TRBJ1-2; TRBD1 aligns across 7 bases. With V trimmed by 3 bases and J by 4 bases, 8 bases remained unmatched. Per the germline V gene, CDR1 is LGHDT and CDR2 is YNNKEL (reference sequence). The CDR3 sequence is 15 residues long.

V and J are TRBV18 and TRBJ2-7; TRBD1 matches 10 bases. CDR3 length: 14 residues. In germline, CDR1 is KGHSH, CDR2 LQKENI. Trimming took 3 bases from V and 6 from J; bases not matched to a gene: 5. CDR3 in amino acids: CASSPGQGFGEQYF. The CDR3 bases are TGTGCCAGCTCACCGGGACAGGGGTTCGGCGAGCAGTACTTC.

The DNA of the CDR3 is TGTGCCAGCAGTCTAATGGGGACAGGGGTGGGCAATCAGCCCCAGCATTTT. Translating it yields CASSLMGTGVGNQPQHF. The V gene is TRBV5-5, the J gene TRBJ1-5; 10 positions agree with TRBD1. V lost 5 bases and J lost 2; bases outside the gene matches: 10. Germline V gene sequence: CDR1 SGHKS, CDR2 YYEKEE (reference sequence). The length of the CDR3 is 17 residues.

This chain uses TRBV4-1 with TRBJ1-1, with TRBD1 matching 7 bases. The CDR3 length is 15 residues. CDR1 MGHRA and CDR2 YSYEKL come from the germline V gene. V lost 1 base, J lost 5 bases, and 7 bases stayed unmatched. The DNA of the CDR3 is TGCGCCAGCAGCCAAGTAGGGGGCATTGGTACTGAAGCTTTCTTT. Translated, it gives CASSQVGGIGTEAFF.

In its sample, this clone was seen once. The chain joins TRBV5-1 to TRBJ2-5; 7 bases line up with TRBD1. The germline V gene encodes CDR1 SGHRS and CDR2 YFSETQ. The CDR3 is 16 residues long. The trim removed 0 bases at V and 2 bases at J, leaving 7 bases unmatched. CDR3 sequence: CASSLASGTAQETQYF. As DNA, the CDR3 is TGCGCCAGCAGCTTGGCCTCAGGGACAGCACAAGAGACCCAGTACTTC.

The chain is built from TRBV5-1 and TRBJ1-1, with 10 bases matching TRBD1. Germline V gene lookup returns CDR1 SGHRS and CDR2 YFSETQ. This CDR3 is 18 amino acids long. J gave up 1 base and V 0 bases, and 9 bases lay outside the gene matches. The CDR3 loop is CASSLVPVGTGENTEAFF. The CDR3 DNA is TGCGCCAGCAGCTTGGTTCCGGTCGGGACAGGGGAGAACACTGAAGCTTTCTTT.

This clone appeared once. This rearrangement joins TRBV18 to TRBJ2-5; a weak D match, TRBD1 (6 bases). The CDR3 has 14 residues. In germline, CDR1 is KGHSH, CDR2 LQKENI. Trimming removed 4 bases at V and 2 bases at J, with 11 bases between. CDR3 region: CASSLSRGQETQYF. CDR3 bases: TGTGCCAGCTCACTCTCGAGGGGGCAAGAGACCCAGTACTTC.

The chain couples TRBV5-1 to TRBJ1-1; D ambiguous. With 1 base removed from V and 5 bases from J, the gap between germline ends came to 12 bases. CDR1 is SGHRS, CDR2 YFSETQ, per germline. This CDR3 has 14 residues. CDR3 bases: TGCGCCAGCAGCTTGAACAGCGGAGGGACTGAAGCTTTCTTT. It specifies CASSLNSGGTEAFF.

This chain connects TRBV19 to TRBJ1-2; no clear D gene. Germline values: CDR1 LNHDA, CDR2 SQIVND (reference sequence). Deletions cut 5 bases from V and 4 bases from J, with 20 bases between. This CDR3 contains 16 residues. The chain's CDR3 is CASSPRMATSGYGYTF. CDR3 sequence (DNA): TGTGCCAGTAGTCCCCGAATGGCCACGTCTGGCTATGGCTACACCTTC.

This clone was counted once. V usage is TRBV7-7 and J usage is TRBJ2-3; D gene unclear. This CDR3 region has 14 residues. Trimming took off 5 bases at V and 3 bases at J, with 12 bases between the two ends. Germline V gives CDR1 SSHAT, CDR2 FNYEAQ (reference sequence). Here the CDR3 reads CASSPTTNTDTQYF. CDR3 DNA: TGTGCCAGCAGCCCGACGACAAATACAGATACGCAGTATTTT.